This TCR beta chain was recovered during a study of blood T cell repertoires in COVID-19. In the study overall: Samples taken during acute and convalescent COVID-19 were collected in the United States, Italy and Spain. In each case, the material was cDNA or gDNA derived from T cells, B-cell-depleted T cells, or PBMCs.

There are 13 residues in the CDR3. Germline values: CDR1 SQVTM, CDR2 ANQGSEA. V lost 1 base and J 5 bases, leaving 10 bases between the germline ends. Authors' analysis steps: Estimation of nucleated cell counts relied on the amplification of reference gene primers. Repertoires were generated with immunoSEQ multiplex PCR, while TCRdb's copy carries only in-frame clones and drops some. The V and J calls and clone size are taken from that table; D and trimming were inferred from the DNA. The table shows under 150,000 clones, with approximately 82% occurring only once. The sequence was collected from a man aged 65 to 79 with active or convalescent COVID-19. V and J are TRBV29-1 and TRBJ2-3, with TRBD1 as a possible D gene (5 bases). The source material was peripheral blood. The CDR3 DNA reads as TGCAGCGTTGAAGCCCCTAGGGGAGATACGCAGTATTTT. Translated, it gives CSVEAPRGDTQYF.